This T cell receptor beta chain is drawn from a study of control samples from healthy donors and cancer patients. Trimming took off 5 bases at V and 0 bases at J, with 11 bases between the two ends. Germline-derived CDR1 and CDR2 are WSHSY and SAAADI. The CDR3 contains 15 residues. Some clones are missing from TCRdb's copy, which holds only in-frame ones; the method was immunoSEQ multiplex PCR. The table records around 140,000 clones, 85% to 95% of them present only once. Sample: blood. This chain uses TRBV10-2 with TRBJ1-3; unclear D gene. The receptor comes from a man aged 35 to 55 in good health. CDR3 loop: CASSSDGNSGNTIYF. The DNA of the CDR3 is TGCGCCAGCAGTTCAGACGGTAACTCTGGAAACACCATATATTTT.